A single sample is the source of the 14 T cell receptor beta chains below, sequenced in a study of CD8+ T cells in alopecia areata. Investigators isolated RNA and reverse transcribed it into cDNA to act as the sequencing template. Sequenced by immunoSEQ multiplex PCR; TCRdb stores in-frame clones only, minus some. The sample has roughly 140,000 clones; around 62% are singletons. Sequenced: CD8+ T cells sorted from blood. The receptors originated from a human donor in good health.

This clone was seen only a few times. The chain carries TRBV9 and TRBJ1-2, with TRBD1 matching over 9 bases. This CDR3 region has 13 residues. The germline CDR1 and CDR2 sequences are SGDLS and YYNGEE. V gave up 4 bases and J gave up 8 bases; unmatched junction bases: 6. The CDR3 DNA sequence: TGTGCCAGCAGCCCCTCCACAGGGGGCGGCTACACCTTC. Translating gives CASSPSTGGGYTF.

The chain recombines TRBV7-9 with TRBJ1-1, with no clear D. The germline CDR1 and CDR2 sequences are SEHNR and FQNEAQ (reference sequence). CDR3 length: 15 amino acids. Between the trimmed V and J ends, which lost 2 bases and 4 bases, there was a span of 14 bases. CDR3 in amino acids: CASSLHTAPGTEAFF. The CDR3 DNA reads TGTGCCAGCAGCTTACACACAGCGCCTGGCACTGAAGCTTTCTTT. The whole variable domain, remainder taken from reference TRBV7-9 and TRBJ1-1, is DTGVSQNPRHKITKRGQNVTFRCDPISEHNRLYWYRQTLGQGPEFLTYFQNEAQLEKSRLLSDRFSAERPKGSFSTLEIQRTEQGDSAMYLCASSLHTAPGTEAFFGQGTRLTVV.

The chain recombines TRBV7-9 with TRBJ2-2; no clear D gene. V was clipped by 3 bases and J by 6 bases, with 11 bases between them. Germline CDR1 reads SEHNR; CDR2 reads FQNEAQ (reference sequence). This CDR3 has 14 amino acids. The CDR3 sequence is CASSLLGEPGELFF. CDR3 bases: TGTGCCAGCAGCTTGCTGGGCGAACCCGGGGAGCTGTTTTTT.

The chain joins TRBV27 to TRBJ2-7; D unresolved. V was clipped by 2 bases and J by 6 bases, with 17 bases between them. The CDR3 has 15 residues. Per germline, CDR1 MNHEY and CDR2 SMNVEV (reference sequence). The CDR3 sequence is CASSLTFGDNREQYF. CDR3 bases: TGTGCCAGCAGTTTAACTTTTGGCGATAACCGCGAGCAGTACTTC.

The rearrangement uses TRBV7-4 and TRBJ2-5; TRBD2 aligns across 8 bases. Germline V gene data show CDR1 as SGHVT and CDR2 as SQSDAQ. J gave up 5 bases and V 2 bases, and 4 bases lay outside the gene matches. This CDR3 has 14 amino acids. This CDR3 is CASSLSGSGETQYF. The CDR3 bases are TGTGCCAGCAGCTTAAGCGGGAGCGGCGAGACCCAGTACTTC.

The CDR3 reads CASTIRGRGSYNEQFF. CDR3 coding DNA: TGTGCCAGCACGATTAGGGGGCGCGGGTCCTACAATGAGCAGTTCTTC. The chain employs TRBV27 and TRBJ2-1; 7 bases are shared with TRBD1. The CDR3 extends over 16 amino acids. The V gene end was trimmed by 7 bases and the J gene end by 1 base; junction bases not matched to a gene: 10. Germline V lookup: CDR1 MNHEY, CDR2 SMNVEV (reference sequence).

This clone was seen a few times. The chain combines TRBV29-1 with TRBJ2-7; 10 nucleotides align to TRBD1. The CDR3 has 15 amino acids. The ends lost 1 base at V and 3 bases at J; junction bases unmatched: 6. CDR1 is SQVTM, CDR2 ANQGSEA, per germline. CDR3 in amino acids: CSVEGQGASDYEQYF. The CDR3 DNA is TGCAGCGTTGAAGGACAGGGGGCGAGTGACTACGAGCAGTACTTC.

The V call is TRBV28, the J call TRBJ2-7, with TRBD2 identical over 10 bases. Per germline, CDR1 MDHEN and CDR2 SYDVKM. The CDR3 runs to 15 residues. J gave up 0 bases and V 5 bases, and 4 bases lay outside the gene matches. CDR3 bases: TGTGCCAGCAGTCCCAGGACTAGCGGCTCCTACGAGCAGTACTTC. As protein: CASSPRTSGSYEQYF.

This clone was counted once. This chain joins TRBV4-1 and TRBJ2-1; 13 bases map to TRBD2. CDR1 MGHRA and CDR2 YSYEKL come from the germline V gene. V lost 4 bases to trimming and J lost 8 bases; unmatched junction nucleotides: 5. The CDR3 contains 15 residues. CDR3 residues: CASSLRLAGGDEQFF. The CDR3 DNA reads TGCGCCAGCAGCCTAAGACTAGCGGGAGGCGATGAGCAGTTCTTC.

This chain connects TRBV5-1 to TRBJ2-3; D call uncertain. CDR1 SGHRS and CDR2 YFSETQ come from the germline V gene. V was shortened by 4 bases and J by 0 bases, with 6 bases between the two germline ends. The CDR3 is 13 residues long. The CDR3 sequence: CASSPTSTDTQYF. DNA of the CDR3: TGCGCCAGCAGCCCGACTAGCACAGATACGCAGTATTTT.

The rearrangement joins TRBV5-1 to TRBJ2-3; D unresolved. This CDR3 contains 15 residues. The germline V and J ends were trimmed by 4 bases and 0 bases, with 12 bases remaining between them. Germline CDR1 reads SGHRS; CDR2 reads YFSETQ. The CDR3 region is CASSPPGRSTDTQYF. The CDR3 nucleotides read TGCGCCAGCAGCCCCCCGGGCAGGAGCACAGATACGCAGTATTTT. Drawing the rest from reference TRBV5-1 and TRBJ2-3, the complete variable domain is KAGVTQTPRYLIKTRGQQVTLSCSPISGHRSVSWYQQTPGQGLQFLFEYFSETQRNKGNFPGRFSGRQFSNSRSEMNVSTLELGDSALYLCASSPPGRSTDTQYFGPGTRLTVL.

The gene calls are TRBV14 and TRBJ2-5; D is unresolved. This CDR3 is built from 15 residues. With 1 base removed from V and 5 bases from J, the gap between germline ends came to 14 bases. In germline, CDR1 is SGHDN, CDR2 FVKESK. The CDR3, as DNA: TGTGCCAGCAGCCAAGGCTCAGCCTCCTGGGAGACCCAGTACTTC. Amino acids: CASSQGSASWETQYF.

The V gene is TRBV27, the J gene TRBJ2-7; D gene unclear. The germline V gene has CDR1 MNHEY and CDR2 SMNVEV (reference sequence). V dropped 3 bases and J dropped 6 bases, with 12 bases sitting between them. The CDR3 has 13 amino acids. The CDR3 region is CASSFSLSSEQYF. CDR3 nucleotides: TGTGCCAGCAGTTTTAGTTTGTCGAGCGAGCAGTACTTC.

On this clone itself: An end of the junction does not agree with germline; a read error may underlie this. The J gene is TRBJ1-1, the V gene TRBV29-1; D gene ambiguous. CDR1 SQVTM and CDR2 ANQGSEA come from the germline V gene. This CDR3 has 11 residues. CDR3 sequence (DNA): TGCAGCGTTGTAAAGAACGCTGAAGCTTTCTTT. It translates to CSVVKNAEAFF. Supplemented by reference TRBV29-1 and TRBJ1-1, the full variable domain reads SAVISQKPSRDICQRGTSLTIQCQVDSQVTMMFWYRQQPGQSLTLIATANQGSEATYESGFVIDKFPISRPNLTFSTLTVSNMSPEDSSIYLCSVVKNAEAFFGQGTRLTVV.